This T cell receptor (beta chain) was recovered during a study of Ad26.COV2.S vaccination and SARS-CoV-2 variants. Overall study results and limits: In vaccinated individuals, spike-specific CD8+ and CD4+ T cell responses reportedly displayed substantial breadth. Total T cell responses were possibly underestimated by TCR breadth and depth analyses.

Concerning this clone itself: The antigen is not known.

Trimming pared 7 bases from V and 0 bases from J, leaving 11 bases between. Germline V gives CDR1 MNHEY, CDR2 SVGAGI. The CDR3 covers 14 residues. Sequenced by immunoSEQ multiplex PCR; TCRdb stores in-frame clones only, minus some. The data show about 280,000 clones, 80% to 90% seen once. As for treatment: roughly 20 received Ad26.COV2.S at low or high dose, single or two shots; about five received placebo; per-sample allocation not given. Sample collection was performed on day 63 after the first vaccine or placebo injection. The chain employs TRBV6-5 and TRBJ2-3; D assignment may be TRBD1 or TRBD2 (5 bases each). The sequence was obtained from a person aged 18 to 65 who received the Ad26.COV2.S COVID-19 vaccine or a placebo. This sample comprised peripheral blood, obtained in a trial of Ad26.COV2.S vaccine versus placebo. CDR3 region: CASKWDQSTDTQYF. The CDR3, as DNA: TGTGCCAGCAAATGGGACCAGAGCACAGATACGCAGTATTTT.